The present entry profiles one T cell receptor (beta chain) with its context. The antigen is undetermined. The sample comes from a study of cytomegalovirus exposure and HLA in healthy donors. PCR used 60 Vbeta primers and 13 Jbeta primers. The repertoire was sequenced with immunoSEQ multiplex PCR; TCRdb's copy has only in-frame clones and lacks some. Of approximately 150,000 clones detected, roughly 79% appear once; the ten largest clones hold around 14%. This CDR3 is 14 amino acids long. Germline CDR1 is SGHRS and CDR2 is YFSETQ. Trimming cost V 6 bases and J 5 bases; bases outside gene matches: 6. General study findings and limits: Researchers catalogued under 200 TCR beta chains as cytomegalovirus-associated. Within a later analysis, the majority of CMV-associated TCR beta chains appeared HLA-restricted. For cytomegalovirus status, the classifier reportedly gave diagnoses with high specificity and sensitivity. Upon later analysis, HLA-associated TCR beta chains proved more clonally expanded than other, equally common chains.

The chain links TRBV5-1 to TRBJ2-1, with TRBD1 identical over 9 bases. This sequence was found in a woman between 45 and 65 years old in good health and CMV-seronegative. The material sequenced was PBMCs. CDR3 residues: CASKIQGADNEQFF. CDR3 bases: TGCGCCAGCAAAATACAGGGGGCGGACAATGAGCAGTTCTTC.